Reported below is one TCR beta chain. Its antigen is as yet unknown. One end of the junction varies from germline; a read error may be responsible. The source of the sample is a study of shared clonotypes between healthy human individuals. Study-wide points: In this cohort, only blood was sampled, and tissue repertoires likely differ. The sharing of 5% to 5.5% of naive CD4 clonotypes was seen across several donors.

The CDR3 length is 15 residues. Germline values: CDR1 SGHRS, CDR2 YFSETQ. Per the original methods: Without quality scores, immunoSEQ junctional reads could not be filtered like full-length reads. The table came from immunoSEQ multiplex PCR; TCRdb's copy has only in-frame clones and leaves some out. The V and J calls and the clone size are those of that table, but D and trimming were determined from the DNA. The table lists approximately 2,000,000 clones, less than 95% of them singletons. The source of this sequence is a man younger than 35 in good health. Some clones in this sample may be carry-over from other donors' samples. The chain uses TRBV5-1 and TRBJ2-3; 8 positions match TRBD2. Sequencing was carried out using naive CD4+ T cells from PBMCs. Stated subset: CD45RA+ positively selected. The CDR3, as DNA: TGCGCCAGCAGCTGGGGACTAGGCGGCACGGATACGCAGTATTTT. Amino acids: CASSWGLGGTDTQYF.